The rows below give T cell receptor beta chains drawn from one sample of a study of vaccination and CD4 T cells after COVID-19. Each CDR3 protein is one row after TCRdb ran MiXCR on the PCR reads. In the table there are around 14,000 distinct CDR3 sequences, around 48% of which are singletons. Antigen specificity for these receptors is unknown. The sequenced sample was CD4+ T cells from blood, cultured in vitro. The receptors stem from a human donor who had recovered from COVID-19. The CDR3 runs from the conserved cysteine through the conserved F or W. Each record gives: clone size, J gene, V gene, D gene, CDR3 protein, CDR3 DNA. The D gene is left open where the match is weak. Only part of the rows carry a size: once, few, many, or a class if the clone is expanded.

large | TRBJ2-2 | TRBV6-2/TRBV6-3 | TRBD1 | CASTDRGLFAGELFF | TGTGCCAGCACCGACAGGGGGCTTTTCGCCGGGGAGCTGTTTTTT
NA | TRBJ2-7 | TRBV6-1 | TRBD1 | CASSKGQGTYEQYF | TGTGCCAGCAGCAAAGGACAGGGTACCTACGAGCAGTACTTC
medium-sized | TRBJ1-1 | TRBV6-1 | NA | CASRQEWDMNTEAFF | TGTGCCAGCAGACAGGAGTGGGACATGAACACTGAAGCTTTCTTT
few | TRBJ1-6 | TRBV6-1 | TRBD1 | CASSTDRGGSPLHF | TGTGCCAGCAGTACCGACAGGGGGGGATCACCCCTCCACTTT
large | TRBJ1-5 | TRBV20-1 | NA | CSARAITSGSNQPQHF | TGCAGTGCTAGAGCCATTACAAGTGGTAGCAATCAGCCCCAGCATTTT
NA | TRBJ1-2 | TRBV25-1 | NA | CASSEAVNYGYTF | TGTGCCAGCAGTGAGGCAGTCAACTATGGCTACACCTTC
NA | TRBJ1-5 | TRBV28 | TRBD1 | CASSLLGQGGEGGNQPQHF | TGTGCCAGCAGTTTACTAGGACAGGGGGGAGAGGGGGGCAATCAGCCCCAGCATTTT
once | TRBJ1-5 | TRBV6-5 | NA | CASSYPSQEVNQPQHF | TGTGCCAGCAGTTACCCTTCCCAGGAGGTCAATCAGCCCCAGCATTTT
few | TRBJ2-2 | TRBV7-3 | NA | CASSVDGNTGELFF | TGTGCCAGCAGCGTAGACGGAAACACCGGGGAGCTGTTTTTT
NA | TRBJ1-5 | TRBV28 | NA | CASSFGGGWSNQPQHF | TGTGCCAGCAGTTTTGGGGGGGGCTGGAGCAATCAGCCCCAGCATTTT
NA | TRBJ2-5 | TRBV12-3/TRBV12-4 | NA | CASSLLAGVGRRPQYF | TGTGCCAGCAGTTTACTCGCCGGGGTTGGACGGAGACCCCAGTACTTC
NA | TRBJ1-3 | TRBV6-5 | NA | CASSFGGSGNTIYF | TGTGCCAGCAGTTTCGGGGGATCTGGAAACACCATATATTTT
NA | TRBJ1-6 | TRBV6-2/TRBV6-3 | TRBD1 | CASVGRDRSSPLHF | TGTGCCAGCGTTGGCCGGGACAGGTCTTCACCCCTCCACTTT
NA | TRBJ2-2 | TRBV20-1 | NA | CSARGQANTGELFF | TGCAGTGCTAGAGGCCAGGCAAACACCGGGGAGCTGTTTTTT
NA | TRBJ2-1 | TRBV20-1 | NA | CSAARPSGAINEQFF | TGCAGTGCCGCCAGACCGAGCGGCGCGATCAATGAGCAGTTCTTC
few | TRBJ2-5 | TRBV6-1 | TRBD2 | CASRRIQTSGQETQYF | TGTGCCAGCAGACGTATCCAGACTAGCGGGCAAGAGACCCAGTACTTC
once | TRBJ2-7 | TRBV28 | NA | CASSPPGDRSYEQYF | TGTGCCAGCAGTCCTCCAGGGGATCGATCCTACGAGCAGTACTTC
few | TRBJ1-2 | TRBV20-1 | NA | CSARASSHNGYTF | TGCAGTGCTAGAGCTTCCAGTCACAATGGCTACACCTTC
NA | TRBJ1-1 | TRBV20-1 | NA | CSARDVRATEAFF | TGCAGTGCTAGGGACGTCAGGGCCACTGAAGCTTTCTTT
NA | TRBJ1-4 | TRBV5-1 | NA | CASSWGAGAANEKLFF | TGCGCCAGCAGCTGGGGGGCAGGGGCGGCTAATGAAAAACTGTTTTTT
NA | TRBJ1-4 | TRBV28 | NA | CASSLPNRSNEKLFF | TGTGCCAGCAGTTTACCAAACAGATCCAATGAAAAACTGTTTTTT
NA | TRBJ2-3 | TRBV12-3/TRBV12-4 | TRBD2 | CASRFSGGGDDTQYF | TGTGCCAGCAGGTTTAGCGGGGGGGGGGATGATACGCAGTATTTT
NA | TRBJ2-3 | TRBV24-1 | NA | CATSDNGQGRRTDTQYF | TGTGCCACCAGTGATAACGGCCAGGGAAGGCGCACAGATACGCAGTATTTT
NA | TRBJ2-7 | TRBV2 | NA | CASRRGSGESYEQYF | TGTGCCAGCAGGAGGGGTAGCGGCGAATCCTACGAGCAGTACTTC
NA | TRBJ2-4 | TRBV20-1 | NA | CSARGSQLENIQYF | TGCAGTGCTAGAGGATCCCAGCTAGAAAACATTCAGTACTTC
NA | TRBJ1-4 | TRBV6-5 | TRBD1 | CASSSGQHEKLFF | TGTGCCAGCAGTTCGGGACAGCACGAAAAACTGTTTTTT
large | TRBJ1-4 | TRBV20-1 | NA | CSAPDRTTNEKLFF | TGCAGTGCACCCGACAGGACAACTAATGAAAAACTGTTTTTT
NA | TRBJ2-5 | TRBV20-1 | NA | CSARVQKETQYF | TGCAGTGCTAGAGTCCAGAAAGAGACCCAGTACTTC
few | TRBJ1-5 | TRBV20-1 | NA | CSVNFMVPADSNQPQHF | TGCAGTGTTAATTTTATGGTACCGGCCGATAGCAATCAGCCCCAGCATTTT
NA | TRBJ2-3 | TRBV6-4 | TRBD2 | CASSAGLGSTDTQYF | TGTGCCAGCAGTGCAGGACTAGGGAGCACAGATACGCAGTATTTT
NA | TRBJ2-6 | TRBV20-1 | TRBD2 | CSASPPWTSGRISGANVLTF | TGCAGTGCTAGCCCACCTTGGACTAGCGGGAGGATCTCTGGGGCCAACGTCCTGACTTTC
few | TRBJ1-6 | TRBV20-1 | NA | CSATTGTDNSPLHF | TGCAGTGCTACCACCGGGACCGACAATTCACCCCTCCACTTT
few | TRBJ2-7 | TRBV20-1 | NA | CSASYRSEAYEQYF | TGCAGTGCTAGTTACCGTAGCGAAGCCTACGAGCAGTACTTC
NA | TRBJ1-4 | TRBV19 | NA | CASSIMGPGREKLFF | TGTGCCAGTAGTATAATGGGACCAGGACGTGAAAAACTGTTTTTT
NA | TRBJ1-2 | TRBV4-3 | TRBD1 | CASSQDFTGGAIYGYTF | TGCGCCAGCAGCCAAGATTTCACAGGGGGCGCGATCTATGGCTACACCTTC
NA | TRBJ2-7 | TRBV11-3 | NA | CASSRRDREQYF | TGTGCCAGCAGCCGGCGGGACCGCGAGCAGTACTTC
NA | TRBJ2-5 | TRBV6-2/TRBV6-3 | TRBD2 | CASSYYLASGRGGYQETQYF | TGTGCCAGCAGTTACTATCTTGCTAGCGGGAGGGGGGGGTACCAAGAGACCCAGTACTTC
NA | TRBJ1-2 | TRBV6-1 | NA | CASSEGGGAYGYTF | TGTGCCAGCAGTGAAGGAGGGGGGGCCTATGGCTACACCTTC
NA | TRBJ1-5 | TRBV6-2/TRBV6-3 | NA | CASGGPFYSNQPQHF | TGTGCCTCCGGGGGTCCGTTCTATAGCAATCAGCCCCAGCATTTT
NA | TRBJ2-5 | TRBV7-2 | NA | CASSLGVLAQGSLETQYF | TGTGCCAGCAGCTTAGGCGTTCTAGCTCAGGGTAGTCTGGAGACCCAGTACTTC
NA | TRBJ2-3 | TRBV10-3 | TRBD2 | CAISESTSGADTQYF | TGTGCCATCAGTGAGTCGACTAGCGGGGCAGATACGCAGTATTTT
few | TRBJ1-2 | TRBV5-5 | NA | CASSLRGDGYTF | TGTGCCAGCAGCTTGCGCGGGGACGGCTACACCTTC
NA | TRBJ2-7 | TRBV20-1 | NA | CSADGGNGGTDWDEQYF | TGCAGTGCCGACGGAGGGAATGGAGGGACTGATTGGGACGAGCAGTACTTC
NA | TRBJ2-7 | TRBV10-3 | TRBD1 | CATLETDRAGEQYF | TGTGCCACTCTCGAGACCGACAGGGCGGGTGAGCAGTACTTC
once | TRBJ2-7 | TRBV6-1 | NA | CASNQGPANEQYF | TGTGCCAGCAACCAGGGGCCCGCGAACGAGCAGTACTTC
NA | TRBJ2-4 | TRBV5-8 | NA | CASSGGDSRLNIQYF | TGTGCCAGCAGCGGCGGGGACAGCCGCTTAAACATTCAGTACTTC
NA | TRBJ2-5 | TRBV24-1 | TRBD2 | CATSDRRTSGSGSEAQYF | TGTGCCACCAGTGACCGTCGGACTAGCGGGAGTGGGTCCGAGGCCCAGTACTTC
NA | TRBJ2-3 | TRBV19 | TRBD2 | CASSIISGGSPDAQYF | TGTGCCAGTAGTATCATTAGCGGGGGGAGTCCAGATGCGCAGTATTTT
NA | TRBJ1-5 | TRBV6-1 | NA | CASSELAASNQPQHF | TGTGCCAGCAGTGAATTGGCAGCTAGCAATCAGCCCCAGCATTTT
few | TRBJ2-6 | TRBV6-4 | NA | CASSDRDSGANVLTF | TGTGCCAGCAGTGACAGGGACTCTGGGGCCAACGTCCTGACTTTC
NA | TRBJ2-2 | TRBV6-1 | NA | CASSKGIGANTGELFF | TGTGCCAGCAGCAAGGGGATCGGGGCGAACACCGGGGAGCTGTTTTTT